This T cell receptor (beta chain) was recovered during a study of cytomegalovirus exposure and HLA in healthy donors. The primer mix had 60 Vbeta and 13 Jbeta primers. Sequenced by immunoSEQ multiplex PCR; TCRdb stores in-frame clones only, minus some. The profile shows under 250,000 clones, about four fifths of them singletons. On this clone itself: Antigen specificity is unknown.

Study-wide findings and caveats: DRB1 showed the most TCR associations and HLA-C the fewest in a later analysis, as rates varied by HLA locus. Some V segments (TRBV6-2 and TRBV6-3 among them) were excluded as indistinguishable. In a later analysis, 15,000 to 20,000 TCR beta sequences were associated with HLA alleles at 0.05 false discovery rate. V- and J-gene trimming in TCR beta was tied to a missense DCLRE1C variant by an analysis performed later.

The germline V gene has CDR1 SSHAT and CDR2 FNYEAQ (reference sequence). The CDR3 spans 13 residues. Trimming pared 1 base from V and 8 bases from J, leaving 9 bases between. The sequenced sample was PBMCs. The clonotype originates from a woman between 45 and 65 years old in good health and CMV-seropositive. The chain combines TRBV7-7 with TRBJ2-1, with a tentative D call TRBD1 (6 bases). The CDR3 region has the DNA TGTGCCAGCAGCTTAGGCCACAGGGATGAGCAGTTCTTC. This codes for CASSLGHRDEQFF.